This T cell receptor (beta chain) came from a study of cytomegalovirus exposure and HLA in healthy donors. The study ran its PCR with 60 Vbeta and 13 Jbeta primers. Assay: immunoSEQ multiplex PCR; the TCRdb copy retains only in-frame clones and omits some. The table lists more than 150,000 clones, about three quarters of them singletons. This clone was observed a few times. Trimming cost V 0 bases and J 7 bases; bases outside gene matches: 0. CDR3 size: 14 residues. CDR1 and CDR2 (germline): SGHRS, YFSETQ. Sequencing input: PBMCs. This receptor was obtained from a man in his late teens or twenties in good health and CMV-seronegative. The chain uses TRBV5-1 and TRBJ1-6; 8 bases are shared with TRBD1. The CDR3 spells CASSLGTGNSPLHF. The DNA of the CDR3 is TGCGCCAGCAGCTTGGGGACAGGGAATTCACCCCTCCACTTT.